This TCR beta chain was recovered during a study of T cell responses to AZD1222 COVID-19 vaccine. On this clone itself: As yet, its antigen is unknown.

Only in-frame clones appear in the TCRdb table, and some are missing; sequencing was by immunoSEQ multiplex PCR. The repertoire holds about 92,000 clones, roughly nine tenths seen once, with around 6.9% in the top ten. Whole-study findings and limits: In a largely white British group with more females than males, clonal diversity was possibly underestimated. Baseline testing showed seropositivity in only five or six AZD1222 recipients.

The source was peripheral blood, collected on day 0 of AZD1222 vaccination. The source is an adult in good health.

The CDR3, as DNA: TGTGCCAGTCGTGGGACGAGACGGACTGAAGCTTTCTTT. Its protein is CASRGTRRTEAFF. The gene calls are TRBV28 and TRBJ1-1, with D maybe TRBD1 (5 bases). From germline, CDR1 is MDHEN and CDR2 SYDVKM. Deletions cut 9 bases from V and 5 bases from J, with 16 bases between. CDR3 length: 13 residues.